This T cell receptor beta chain appears in the sequencing data of a study of cytotoxic CD8 clonotypes in ibrutinib-treated CLL. General study results and limits: The study found clonality rose at ibrutinib response, then fell toward baseline at progression. Relative to age-matched healthy donors, clonality at baseline was higher, and it tracked circulating CD8+ T-cell counts. Public clonotypes showed up rarely, and on treatment they shrank or held steady.

The method was immunoSEQ multiplex PCR; TCRdb's version includes in-frame clones alone and lacks a portion of them. The repertoire holds about 310,000 clones, with about 77% as singletons. Notes on this clone: Its antigen remains unidentified.

For TCR beta libraries, around 1.8 micrograms of genomic DNA were obtained from cryopreserved PBMCs. The CDR3 has 13 residues. Trimming took 7 bases from V and 5 from J, leaving 17 bases between them. Germline CDR1 is SQVTM and CDR2 is ANQGSEA. This sample comprised PBMCs, obtained before ibrutinib treatment. The chain joins TRBV29-1 to TRBJ2-5, with D possibly being TRBD1 or TRBD2 (5 bases each). This sequence was found in a human donor with chronic lymphocytic leukemia. The CDR3 DNA follows: TGCAGCGCCACGTTGGGGCGCGGGGAGACCCAGTACTTC. It codes for CSATLGRGETQYF.